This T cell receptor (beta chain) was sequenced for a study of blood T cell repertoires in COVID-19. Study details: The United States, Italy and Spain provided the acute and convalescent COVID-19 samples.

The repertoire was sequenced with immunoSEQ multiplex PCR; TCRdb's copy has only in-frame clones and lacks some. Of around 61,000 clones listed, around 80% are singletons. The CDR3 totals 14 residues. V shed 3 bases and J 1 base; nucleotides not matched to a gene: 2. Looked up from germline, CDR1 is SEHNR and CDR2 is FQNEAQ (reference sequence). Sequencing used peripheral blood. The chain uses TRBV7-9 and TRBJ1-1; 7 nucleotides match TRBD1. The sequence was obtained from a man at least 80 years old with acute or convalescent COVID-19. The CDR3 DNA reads TGTGCCAGCAGCTTGGGGACAGCGAACACTGAAGCTTTCTTT. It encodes CASSLGTANTEAFF.